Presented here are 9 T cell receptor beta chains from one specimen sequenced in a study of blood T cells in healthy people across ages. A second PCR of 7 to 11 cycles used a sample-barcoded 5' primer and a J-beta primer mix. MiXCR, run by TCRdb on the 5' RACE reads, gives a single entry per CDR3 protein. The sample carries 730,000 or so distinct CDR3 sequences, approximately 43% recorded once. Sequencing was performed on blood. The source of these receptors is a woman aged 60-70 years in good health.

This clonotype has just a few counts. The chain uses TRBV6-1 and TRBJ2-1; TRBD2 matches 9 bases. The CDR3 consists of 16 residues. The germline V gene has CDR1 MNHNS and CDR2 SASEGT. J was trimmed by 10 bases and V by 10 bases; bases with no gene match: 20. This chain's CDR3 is CAIPLDRRGGLLEQFF. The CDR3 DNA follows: TGTGCCATCCCGCTTGACCGGCGGGGGGGCTTATTGGAGCAGTTCTTC.

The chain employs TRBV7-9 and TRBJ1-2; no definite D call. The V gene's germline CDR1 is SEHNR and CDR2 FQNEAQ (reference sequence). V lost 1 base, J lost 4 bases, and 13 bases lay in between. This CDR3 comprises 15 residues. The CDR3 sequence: CASSLEEGLLYGYTF. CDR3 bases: TGTGCCAGCAGCTTAGAAGAGGGCCTCCTCTATGGCTACACCTTC.

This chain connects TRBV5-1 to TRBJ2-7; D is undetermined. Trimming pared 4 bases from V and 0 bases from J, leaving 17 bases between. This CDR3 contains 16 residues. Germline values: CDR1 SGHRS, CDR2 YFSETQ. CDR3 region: CASSVDGGFSSYEQYF. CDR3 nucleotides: TGCGCCAGCAGCGTGGACGGCGGATTTAGCTCCTACGAGCAGTACTTC.

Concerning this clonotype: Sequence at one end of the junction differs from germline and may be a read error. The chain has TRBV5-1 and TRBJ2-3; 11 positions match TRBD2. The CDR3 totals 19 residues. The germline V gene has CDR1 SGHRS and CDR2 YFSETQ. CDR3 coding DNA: TGCGTCAGCAGCTTGGATTGGACAGGAGTAGCGGGAGGGACAGATACGCAGTATTTT. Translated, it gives CVSSLDWTGVAGGTDTQYF.

CDR3: CASSNSWRADTQYF. DNA of the CDR3: TGTGCCAGCAGCAACTCATGGAGGGCAGATACGCAGTATTTT. The V and J genes are TRBV6-5 and TRBJ2-3, with D possibly being TRBD2 (6 bases). The V and J ends lost 6 bases and 4 bases respectively, with 14 bases between them. Germline loops: CDR1 MNHEY, CDR2 SVGAGI. This CDR3 has 14 amino acids.

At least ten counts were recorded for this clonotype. The CDR3 loop is CSVETPRGETQYF. CDR3 coding DNA: TGCAGCGTTGAAACCCCCAGGGGGGAGACCCAGTACTTC. The chain has TRBV29-1 and TRBJ2-5; 7 bases agree with TRBD1. The germline gives CDR1 SQVTM, CDR2 ANQGSEA. The CDR3 has 13 amino acids. V trimming: 2 bases; J trimming: 5 bases; junction bases outside the gene matches: 5.

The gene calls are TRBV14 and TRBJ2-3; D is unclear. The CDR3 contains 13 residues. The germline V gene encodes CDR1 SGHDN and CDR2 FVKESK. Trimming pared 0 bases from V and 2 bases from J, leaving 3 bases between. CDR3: CASSQDFTDTQYF. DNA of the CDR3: TGTGCCAGCAGCCAAGACTTCACAGATACGCAGTATTTT.

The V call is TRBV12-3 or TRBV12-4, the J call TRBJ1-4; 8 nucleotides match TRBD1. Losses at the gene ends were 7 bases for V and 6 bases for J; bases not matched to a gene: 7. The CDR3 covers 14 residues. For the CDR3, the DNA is TGTGCCAGCACTCAACAGGGGGTGGATGAAAAACTGTTTTTT. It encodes CASTQQGVDEKLFF.

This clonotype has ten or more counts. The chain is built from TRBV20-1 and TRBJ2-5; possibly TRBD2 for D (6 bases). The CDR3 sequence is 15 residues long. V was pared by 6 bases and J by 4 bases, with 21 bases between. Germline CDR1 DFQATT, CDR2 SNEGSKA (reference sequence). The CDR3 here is CSATKTFSGGETQYF. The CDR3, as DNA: TGCAGTGCCACTAAAACCTTCTCCGGGGGAGAGACCCAGTACTTC.